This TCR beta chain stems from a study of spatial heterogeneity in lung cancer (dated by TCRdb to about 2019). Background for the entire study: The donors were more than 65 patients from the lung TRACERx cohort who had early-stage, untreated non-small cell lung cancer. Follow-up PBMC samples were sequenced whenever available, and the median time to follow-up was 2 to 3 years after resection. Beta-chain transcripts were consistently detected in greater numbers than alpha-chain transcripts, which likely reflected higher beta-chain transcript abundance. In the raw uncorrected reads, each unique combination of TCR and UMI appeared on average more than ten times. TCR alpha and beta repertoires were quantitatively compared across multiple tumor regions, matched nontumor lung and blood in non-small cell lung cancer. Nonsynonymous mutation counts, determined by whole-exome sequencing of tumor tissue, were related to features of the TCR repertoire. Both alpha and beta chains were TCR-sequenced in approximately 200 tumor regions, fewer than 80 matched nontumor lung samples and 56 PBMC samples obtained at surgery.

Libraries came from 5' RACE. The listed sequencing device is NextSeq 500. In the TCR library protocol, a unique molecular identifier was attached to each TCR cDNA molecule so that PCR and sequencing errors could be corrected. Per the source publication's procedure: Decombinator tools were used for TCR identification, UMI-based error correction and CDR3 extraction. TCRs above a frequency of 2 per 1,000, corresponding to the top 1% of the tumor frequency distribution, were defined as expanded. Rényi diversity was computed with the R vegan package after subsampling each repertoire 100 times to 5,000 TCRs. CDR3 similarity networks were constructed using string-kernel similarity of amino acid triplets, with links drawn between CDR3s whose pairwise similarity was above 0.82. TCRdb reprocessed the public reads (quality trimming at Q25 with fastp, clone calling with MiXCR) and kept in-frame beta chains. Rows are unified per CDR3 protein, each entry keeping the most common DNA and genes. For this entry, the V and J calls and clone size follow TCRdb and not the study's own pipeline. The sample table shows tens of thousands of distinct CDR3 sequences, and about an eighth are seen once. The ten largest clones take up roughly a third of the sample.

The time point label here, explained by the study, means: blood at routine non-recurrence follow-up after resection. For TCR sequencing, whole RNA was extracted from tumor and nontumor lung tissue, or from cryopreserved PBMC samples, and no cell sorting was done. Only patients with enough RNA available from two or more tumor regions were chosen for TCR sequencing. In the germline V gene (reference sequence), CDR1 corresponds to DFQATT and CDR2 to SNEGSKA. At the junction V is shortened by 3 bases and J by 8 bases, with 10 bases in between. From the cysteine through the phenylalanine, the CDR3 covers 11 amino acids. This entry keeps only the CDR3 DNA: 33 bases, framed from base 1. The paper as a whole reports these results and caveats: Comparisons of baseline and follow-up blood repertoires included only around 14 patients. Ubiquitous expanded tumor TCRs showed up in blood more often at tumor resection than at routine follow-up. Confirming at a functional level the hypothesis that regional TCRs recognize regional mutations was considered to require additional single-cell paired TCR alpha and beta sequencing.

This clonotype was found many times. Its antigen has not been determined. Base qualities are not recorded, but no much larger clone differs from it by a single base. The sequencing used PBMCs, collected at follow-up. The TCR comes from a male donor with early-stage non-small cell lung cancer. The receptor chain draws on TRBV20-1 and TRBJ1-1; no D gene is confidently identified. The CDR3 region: CSASLNKEAFF. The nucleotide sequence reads TGCAGTGCTAGTCTCAACAAAGAAGCTTTCTTT.